This TCR beta chain was recovered during a study of neurological immune-mediated disorders. Whenever a sequencing run was performed, it yielded over 190 million TCR-beta sequences from 15-18 subjects. One entry per CDR3 protein results from TCRdb running MiXCR on the 5' RACE reads. The table lists about 44,000 distinct CDR3 sequences, around a fifth of them singletons. This clonotype came up many times. Its antigen is unknown. The time point is: technical triplicate 3. Unsorted libraries were prepared from 2 million PBMCs that had been stored at -80 C. Germline assignment: CDR1 SGHDN and CDR2 FVKESK. There are 13 residues in the CDR3. V lost 3 bases, J lost 2 bases, and 8 bases lay in between. General study results and limits: The expanded clones of different subjects shared no CDR3 amino acid sequences (suggesting private repertoires in all groups).

Sequences were obtained from PBMCs. J is TRBJ2-7 and V is TRBV14; D remains unclear. The sequence was obtained from a man in his 60s with HTLV-1-associated myelopathy (HAM/TSP). CDR3 loop: CASSHHSAYEQYF. The CDR3 region has the DNA TGTGCCAGCAGCCATCATTCGGCCTACGAGCAGTACTTC.